The present entry profiles one T cell receptor (beta chain) with its context. Antigen: not known. Germline loops: CDR1 SGHRS, CDR2 YFSETQ. The CDR3 is 13 amino acids. Trimming shortened V by 3 bases and J by 3 bases, and 9 bases separated the two germline ends. This entry belongs to a study of T cell responses to AZD1222 COVID-19 vaccine. In the study overall: The study pooled second doses at about 4 or about 12 weeks.

Study-level findings and limits: Receipt of two AZD1222 doses was followed by a rise in Spike-specific TCR breadth and depth. Donors skewed white British and female; clonal diversity was possibly underestimated. Only five or six individuals given AZD1222 were seropositive at baseline.

Libraries were prepared by immunoSEQ multiplex PCR; TCRdb keeps only in-frame clonotypes and omits some of them. Of over 65,000 clones listed, around 73% are singletons. The J gene is TRBJ1-1, the V gene TRBV5-1, with a weak D call TRBD1 (6 bases). The material was peripheral blood, obtained on day 0 of AZD1222 vaccination. The sequence came from an adult in good health. CDR3 sequence (DNA): TGCGCCAGCAGCTCCGGGACATACACTGAAGCTTTCTTT. Its protein is CASSSGTYTEAFF.